This T cell receptor beta chain was captured in a study of CD8+ T cells in alopecia areata. Study as a whole: Patients in the treated group were given tofacitinib by mouth, 5 to 10 mg twice a day. Treated patients' severity was scored by percentage of affected scalp area. Study-level points and caveats: While tofacitinib was given, many expanded lesional clones persisted in scalp and blood.

As concerns this clone: Its antigen is not known.

The treatment here: oral pan-JAK inhibitor, 5-10 mg twice daily. Starting from PBMCs, sorting isolated CD4+ and CD8+ T cells. V gave up 3 bases and J gave up 4 bases, with 13 bases separating them. Germline CDR1 and CDR2: LNHNV and YYDKDF (reference sequence). The CDR3 covers 15 residues. RNA was isolated and reverse transcribed to cDNA, the sequencing template. Clones were sequenced by immunoSEQ multiplex PCR, and TCRdb holds only the in-frame ones, with some missing. The table lists 100,000 or so clones, roughly 56% of them singletons, with around 15% in the top ten. The source is a human donor with alopecia areata. The rearrangement links TRBV15 to TRBJ2-1, with D possibly TRBD2 on 5 matching bases. This sample comprised CD8+ T cells sorted from blood, obtained at roughly week 58, from a patient treated with tofacitinib. CDR3 loop: CATSRDSDPYNEQFF. CDR3 nucleotides: TGTGCCACCAGCAGGGACTCCGATCCTTACAATGAGCAGTTCTTC.